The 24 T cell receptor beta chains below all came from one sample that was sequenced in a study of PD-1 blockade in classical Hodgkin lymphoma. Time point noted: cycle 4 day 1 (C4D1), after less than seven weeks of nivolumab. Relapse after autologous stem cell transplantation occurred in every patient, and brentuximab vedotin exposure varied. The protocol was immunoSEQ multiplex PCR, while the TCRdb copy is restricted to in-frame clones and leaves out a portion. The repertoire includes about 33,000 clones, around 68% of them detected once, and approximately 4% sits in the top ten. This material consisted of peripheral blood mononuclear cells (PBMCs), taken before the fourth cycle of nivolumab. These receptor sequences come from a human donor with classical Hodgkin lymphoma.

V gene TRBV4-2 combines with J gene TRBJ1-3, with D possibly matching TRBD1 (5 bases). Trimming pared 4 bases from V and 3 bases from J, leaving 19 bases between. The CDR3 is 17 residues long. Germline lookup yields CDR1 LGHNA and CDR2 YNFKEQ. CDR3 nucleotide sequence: TGTGCCAGCAGCCCTCTTACGCCGGGGCTAGGTGGAAACACCATATATTTT. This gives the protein CASSPLTPGLGGNTIYF.

This CDR3 reads CASSIGSNEQFF. As DNA, the CDR3 is TGTGCCAGTAGTATTGGATCTAATGAGCAGTTCTTC. This chain connects TRBV19 to TRBJ2-1; D gene unclear. Germline CDR1 LNHDA, CDR2 SQIVND (reference sequence). CDR3 length: 12 amino acids. The germline V and J ends were trimmed by 3 bases and 7 bases, with 7 bases remaining between them.

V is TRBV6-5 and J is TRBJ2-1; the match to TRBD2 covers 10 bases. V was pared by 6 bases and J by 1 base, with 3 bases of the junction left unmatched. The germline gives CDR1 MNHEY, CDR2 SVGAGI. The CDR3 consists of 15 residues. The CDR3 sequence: CASRPLAGSYNEQFF. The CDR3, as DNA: TGTGCCAGCAGACCACTAGCGGGGTCCTACAATGAGCAGTTCTTC.

This CDR3 reads CASSLRTGELFF. CDR3 DNA sequence: TGTGCCAGCAGCCTAAGGACCGGGGAGCTGTTTTTT. The chain has TRBV11-1 and TRBJ2-2; D is undetermined. The germline gives CDR1 SGHAT, CDR2 FQDESV (reference sequence). V lost 5 bases, J lost 5 bases, and 6 bases lay in between. The CDR3 sequence is 12 residues long.

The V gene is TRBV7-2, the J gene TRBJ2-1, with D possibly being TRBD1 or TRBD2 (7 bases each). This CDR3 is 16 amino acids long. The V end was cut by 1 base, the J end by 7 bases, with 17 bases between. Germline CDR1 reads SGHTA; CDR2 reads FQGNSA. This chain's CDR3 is CASSLVGYQGGNEQFF. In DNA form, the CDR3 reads TGTGCCAGCAGCTTAGTCGGGTATCAGGGGGGGAATGAGCAGTTCTTC.

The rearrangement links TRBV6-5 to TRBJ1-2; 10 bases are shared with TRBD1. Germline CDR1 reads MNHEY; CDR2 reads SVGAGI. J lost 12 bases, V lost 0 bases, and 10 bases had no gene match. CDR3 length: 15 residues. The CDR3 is CASSYSPGQGILDTF. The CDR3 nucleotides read TGTGCCAGCAGTTACTCTCCGGGACAGGGGATTTTGGACACCTTC.

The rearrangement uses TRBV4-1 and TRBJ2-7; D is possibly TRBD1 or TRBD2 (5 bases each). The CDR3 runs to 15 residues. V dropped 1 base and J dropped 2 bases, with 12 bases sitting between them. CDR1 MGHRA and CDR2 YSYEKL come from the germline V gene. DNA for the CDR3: TGCGCCAGCAGCCAAGGAGGGCAGGGAGCCTACGAGCAGTACTTC. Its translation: CASSQGGQGAYEQYF.

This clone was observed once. CDR3 region: CASSFYPRGVPYEQYF. The CDR3 DNA follows: TGCGCCAGCAGCTTTTATCCCAGGGGCGTTCCCTACGAGCAGTACTTC. The V call is TRBV5-1, the J call TRBJ2-7; tentative D call: TRBD1 (6 bases). Trimming left V 2 bases short and J 2 bases short, with 17 bases between. The CDR3 is made up of 16 amino acids. Germline lookup yields CDR1 SGHRS and CDR2 YFSETQ. The variable domain in full, completed from reference TRBV5-1 and TRBJ2-7, reads KAGVTQTPRYLIKTRGQQVTLSCSPISGHRSVSWYQQTPGQGLQFLFEYFSETQRNKGNFPGRFSGRQFSNSRSEMNVSTLELGDSALYLCASSFYPRGVPYEQYFGPGTRLTVT.

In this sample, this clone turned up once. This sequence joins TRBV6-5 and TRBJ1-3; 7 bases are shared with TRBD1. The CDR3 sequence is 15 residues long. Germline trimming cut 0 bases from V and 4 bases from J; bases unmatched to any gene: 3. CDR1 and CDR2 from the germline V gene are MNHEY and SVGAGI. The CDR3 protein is CASSYSAGGGNTIYF. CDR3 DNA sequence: TGTGCCAGCAGTTACTCGGCAGGGGGAGGAAACACCATATATTTT.

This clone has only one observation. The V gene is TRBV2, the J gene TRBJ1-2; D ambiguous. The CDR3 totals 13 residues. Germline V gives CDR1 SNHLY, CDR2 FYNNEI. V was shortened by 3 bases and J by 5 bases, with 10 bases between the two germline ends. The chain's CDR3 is CASSEFRGYGYTF. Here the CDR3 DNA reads TGTGCCAGCAGTGAGTTCCGTGGGTATGGCTACACCTTC.

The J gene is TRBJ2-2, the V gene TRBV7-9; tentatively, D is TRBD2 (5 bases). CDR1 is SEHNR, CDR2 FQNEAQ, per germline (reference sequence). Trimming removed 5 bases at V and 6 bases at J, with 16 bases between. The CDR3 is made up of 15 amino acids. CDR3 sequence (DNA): TGTGCCAGCAGCCCCAGTAATAGGGAGCCCGGGGAGCTGTTTTTT. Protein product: CASSPSNREPGELFF.

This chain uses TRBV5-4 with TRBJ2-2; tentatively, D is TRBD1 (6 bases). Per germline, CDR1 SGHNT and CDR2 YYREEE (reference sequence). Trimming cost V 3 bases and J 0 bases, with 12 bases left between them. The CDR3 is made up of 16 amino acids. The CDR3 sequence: CASSSFTGTNTGELFF. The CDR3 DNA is TGTGCCAGCAGCTCCTTTACAGGGACGAACACCGGGGAGCTGTTTTTT.

The CDR3 is CASSLPQNTEAFF. In DNA, the CDR3 is TGTGCCAGCAGCCTCCCTCAGAACACTGAAGCTTTCTTT. The chain has TRBV6-5 and TRBJ1-1; D remains unclear. Trimming removed 6 bases at V and 1 base at J, with 9 bases between. Germline-derived CDR1 and CDR2 are MNHEY and SVGAGI. The CDR3 runs 13 residues.

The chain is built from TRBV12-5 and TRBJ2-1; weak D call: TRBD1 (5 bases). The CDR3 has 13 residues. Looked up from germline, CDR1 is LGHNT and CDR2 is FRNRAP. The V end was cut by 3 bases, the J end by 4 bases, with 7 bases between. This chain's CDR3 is CASGFDSYNEQFF. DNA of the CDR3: TGTGCTAGTGGTTTCGACAGTTACAATGAGCAGTTCTTC.

DNA of the CDR3: TGTGCCAGCAGCTTCTCCGCAGGAACCTACGAGCAGTACTTC. Protein sequence: CASSFSAGTYEQYF. This chain connects TRBV5-4 to TRBJ2-7; D is uncertain. The V end lost 2 bases, the J end lost 2 bases, and 11 bases lay between the germline ends. Germline CDR1 and CDR2: SGHNT and YYREEE (reference sequence). The CDR3 is 14 residues long.

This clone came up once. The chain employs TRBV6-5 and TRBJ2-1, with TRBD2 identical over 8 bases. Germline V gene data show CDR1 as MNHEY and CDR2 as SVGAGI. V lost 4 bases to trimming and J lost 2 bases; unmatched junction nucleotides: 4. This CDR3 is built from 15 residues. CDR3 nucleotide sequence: TGTGCCAGCAGTTCTGCGGGGGGTACCTACAATGAGCAGTTCTTC. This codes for CASSSAGGTYNEQFF.

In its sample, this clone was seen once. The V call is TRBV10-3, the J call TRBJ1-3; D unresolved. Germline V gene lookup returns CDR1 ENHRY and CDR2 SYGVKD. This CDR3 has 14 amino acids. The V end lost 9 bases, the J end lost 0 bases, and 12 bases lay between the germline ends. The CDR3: CAMTDPHSGNTIYF. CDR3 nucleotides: TGTGCCATGACCGACCCTCACTCTGGAAACACCATATATTTT.

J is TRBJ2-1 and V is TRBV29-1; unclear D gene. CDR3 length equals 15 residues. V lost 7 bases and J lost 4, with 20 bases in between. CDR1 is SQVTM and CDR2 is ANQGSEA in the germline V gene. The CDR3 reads CSASPISVGYNEQFF. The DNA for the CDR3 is TGCAGCGCCAGTCCGATTTCCGTGGGGTACAATGAGCAGTTCTTC.

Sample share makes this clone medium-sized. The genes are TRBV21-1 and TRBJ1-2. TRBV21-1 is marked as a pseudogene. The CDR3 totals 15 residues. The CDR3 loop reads CASSTRQRVSYGYTF. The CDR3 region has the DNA TGTGCCAGCAGCACCCGACAGAGGGTCTCCTATGGCTACACCTTC.

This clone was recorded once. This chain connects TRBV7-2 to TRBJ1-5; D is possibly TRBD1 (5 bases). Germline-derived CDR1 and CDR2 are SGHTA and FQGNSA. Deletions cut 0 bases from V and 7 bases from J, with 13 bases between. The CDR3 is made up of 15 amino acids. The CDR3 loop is CASSLAGGGRQPQHF. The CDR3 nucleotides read TGTGCCAGCAGCTTAGCGGGGGGGGGAAGGCAGCCCCAGCATTTT.

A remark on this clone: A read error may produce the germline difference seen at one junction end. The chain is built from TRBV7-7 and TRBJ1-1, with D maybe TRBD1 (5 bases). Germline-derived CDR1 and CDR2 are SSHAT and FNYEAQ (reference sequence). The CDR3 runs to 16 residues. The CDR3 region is CASSRLTVGLYTEAFF. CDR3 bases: TGTGCTAGCAGCCGCCTGACAGTTGGGCTTTACACTGAAGCTTTCTTT.

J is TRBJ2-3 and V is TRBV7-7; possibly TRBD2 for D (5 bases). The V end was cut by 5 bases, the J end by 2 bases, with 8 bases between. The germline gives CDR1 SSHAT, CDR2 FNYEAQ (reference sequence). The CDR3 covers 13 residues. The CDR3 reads CASSQRLTDTQYF. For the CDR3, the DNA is TGTGCCAGCAGCCAGCGGCTCACAGATACGCAGTATTTT.

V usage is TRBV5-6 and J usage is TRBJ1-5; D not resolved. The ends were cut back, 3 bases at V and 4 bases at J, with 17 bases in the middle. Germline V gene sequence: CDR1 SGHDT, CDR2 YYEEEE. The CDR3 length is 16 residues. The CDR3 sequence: CASSSFRRIANQPQHF. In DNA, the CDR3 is TGTGCCAGCAGCTCCTTCAGACGAATTGCAAATCAGCCCCAGCATTTT.

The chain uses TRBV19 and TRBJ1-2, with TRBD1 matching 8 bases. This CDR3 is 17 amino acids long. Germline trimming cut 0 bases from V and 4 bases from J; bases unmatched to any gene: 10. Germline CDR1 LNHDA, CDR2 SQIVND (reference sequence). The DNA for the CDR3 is TGTGCCAGTAGTATAGATTGGGACAGGCTCGCCTTCTATGGCTACACCTTC. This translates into CASSIDWDRLAFYGYTF.